This paragraph reports one T cell receptor (beta chain). This entry is derived from a study of blood T cell repertoires in COVID-19. Study in general: The cDNA or gDNA used as material had been derived from T cells, B-cell-depleted T cells, or PBMCs.

The CDR3 spans 14 residues. The germline CDR1 and CDR2 sequences are SGHRS and YFSETQ. V was clipped by 4 bases and J by 7 bases, with 18 bases between them. Sequencing used immunoSEQ multiplex PCR; TCRdb keeps in-frame clones, though not all of them. The sample lists fewer than 250,000 clones, approximately 80% seen once, with about 7.4% in the top ten. The V and J genes are TRBV5-1 and TRBJ2-7; maybe TRBD1 (6 bases). This clonotype was sampled from a woman between 50 and 59 years old with acute or convalescent COVID-19. The sample consisted of peripheral blood. CDR3 coding DNA: TGCGCCAGCAGCCATGTCAGGGGTGTGGATGAGCAGTACTTC. Protein: CASSHVRGVDEQYF.